This TCR beta chain emerged from a study of CD8 T cells in Susac syndrome. Random-hexamer reverse transcription was applied to 0.5 to 1 ug RNA. TCRdb recomputed calls from the immunoSEQ multiplex PCR reads with MiXCR, one row per CDR3 protein. The sample records about 130,000 distinct CDR3 sequences, roughly 95% being singletons. Material for sequencing was CD4+ T cells from PBMCs. The sequence derives from a human donor in good health.

Here the CDR3 reads CSAREFLRLDSYEQYF. In nucleotides, the CDR3 is TGCAGTGCTAGAGAGTTCTTAAGGCTAGACTCCTACGAGCAGTACTTC. The chain joins TRBV20-1 to TRBJ2-7; no clear D gene. CDR1 DFQATT and CDR2 SNEGSKA come from the germline V gene (reference sequence). V lost 0 bases and J lost 0, with 15 bases in between. CDR3 length: 16 residues.